The 4 T cell receptor beta chains reported below all come from one sample, sequenced in a study of blood T cell repertoires in COVID-19. Measured with immunoSEQ multiplex PCR; TCRdb has only the in-frame clones, and not every one. Here the sample spans about 250,000 clones, around nine tenths being singletons. The specimen was peripheral blood. The receptors originated from a woman aged 60-75 years who had recovered from COVID-19.

This chain connects TRBV18 to TRBJ1-1, with unresolved D. Trimming cost V 0 bases and J 6 bases, with 5 bases left between them. This CDR3 has 12 residues. CDR1 is KGHSH, CDR2 LQKENI, per germline. CDR3 loop: CASSPPGSEAFF. In DNA, the CDR3 is TGTGCCAGCTCACCACCGGGCTCTGAAGCTTTCTTT.

This chain uses TRBV27 with TRBJ2-1; a weak D match, TRBD1 (6 bases). The ends were cut back, 4 bases at V and 4 bases at J, with 11 bases in the middle. The CDR3 extends over 14 amino acids. The germline V gene has CDR1 MNHEY and CDR2 SMNVEV (reference sequence). DNA for the CDR3: TGTGCCAGCAGTTATGGGACAAGGTACAATGAGCAGTTCTTC. Its protein is CASSYGTRYNEQFF.

The chain joins TRBV10-3 to TRBJ2-5; a weak D match, TRBD1 (5 bases). Trimming removed 2 bases from V and 2 bases from J, with 12 bases in between. The CDR3 contains 15 residues. Per germline, CDR1 ENHRY and CDR2 SYGVKD. This CDR3 reads CAISETLTVQETQYF. The CDR3 nucleotides are TGTGCCATCAGTGAGACCCTGACAGTTCAAGAGACCCAGTACTTC.

V gene TRBV7-3 combines with J gene TRBJ2-3; 10 bases map to TRBD1. The CDR3 contains 16 residues. Germline trimming cut 5 bases from V and 2 bases from J; bases unmatched to any gene: 7. Germline CDR1 and CDR2: SGHTA and FQGTGA. CDR3 residues: CASSGDRGGPTDTQYF. Here the CDR3 DNA reads TGTGCCAGCAGCGGGGACAGGGGAGGCCCCACAGATACGCAGTATTTT.